The entry below gives a single T cell receptor beta chain sequence along with its context. J was trimmed by 7 bases and V by 5 bases; bases with no gene match: 14. CDR1 and CDR2 (germline): LNHNV, YYDKDF (reference sequence). The CDR3 runs to 16 residues. This sample is part of a study of CD8+CD57+ T cells in acquired aplastic anemia. Genomic DNA templated the TCR beta VDJ and CDR3 profiling. TCRdb called the reads again in MiXCR, with one record for every CDR3 protein. The sample includes some 170,000 distinct CDR3 sequences, around 40% seen only once; the top ten take about 1.1%. This TCR was recovered from a human donor in good health. The V gene is TRBV15, the J gene TRBJ2-7, with 10 bases matching TRBD1. The material sequenced was sorted CD4+, CD8+, or CD8+CD57+ T cells (not recorded which) from PBMCs. The CDR3 is CATSRRTGGSLGEQYF. CDR3 bases: TGTGCCACCAGCCGACGGACAGGGGGGTCTTTGGGTGAGCAGTACTTC.